One T cell receptor beta chain is described in this entry. Its antigen remains unidentified. Time point described: blood 2 weeks post-SBRT. Treatment in this sample: 15 Gy SBRT to primary tumor, nephrectomy 4 weeks later. The tumor was a clear cell renal cell carcinoma. The protocol was immunoSEQ multiplex PCR, while the TCRdb copy is restricted to in-frame clones and leaves out a portion. Here the sample spans some 130,000 clones, more than 80% being singletons. The CDR3 extends over 16 amino acids. V shed 3 bases and J 7 bases; nucleotides not matched to a gene: 11. Per the germline V gene, CDR1 is MGHRA and CDR2 is YSYEKL. The data were obtained in a study of radiation and T cells in renal cell carcinoma. About the research overall: Nephrectomy followed 15 Gy stereotactic body radiation by 4 weeks. Study results and limitations: From baseline, blood top tumor clonotypes peaked at 2 weeks post-radiation. Baseline intratumoral clonotype presence is unknown without pretreatment biopsies.

The sequence was collected from a woman aged 55-70 years with renal cell carcinoma. The J gene is TRBJ2-1, the V gene TRBV4-1; 8 bases are shared with TRBD1. Specimen: blood, collected from a patient whose treatment included radiotherapy and nephrectomy. The CDR3 sequence is CASSHTGQGLLNEQFF. CDR3 nucleotide sequence: TGCGCCAGCAGCCATACAGGACAGGGCTTATTAAATGAGCAGTTCTTC.